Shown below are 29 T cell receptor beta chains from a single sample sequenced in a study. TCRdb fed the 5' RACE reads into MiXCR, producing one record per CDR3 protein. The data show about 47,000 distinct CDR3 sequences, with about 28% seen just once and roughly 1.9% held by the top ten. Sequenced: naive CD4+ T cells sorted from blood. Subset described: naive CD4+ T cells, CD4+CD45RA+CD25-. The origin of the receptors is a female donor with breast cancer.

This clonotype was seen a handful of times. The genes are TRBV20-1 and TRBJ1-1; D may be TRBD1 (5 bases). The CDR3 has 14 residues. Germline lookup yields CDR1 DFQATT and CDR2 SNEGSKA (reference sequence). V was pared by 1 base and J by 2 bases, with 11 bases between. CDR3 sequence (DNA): TGCAGTGCTAGAGGTGGACGGACAAACACTGAAGCTTTCTTT. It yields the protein CSARGGRTNTEAFF.

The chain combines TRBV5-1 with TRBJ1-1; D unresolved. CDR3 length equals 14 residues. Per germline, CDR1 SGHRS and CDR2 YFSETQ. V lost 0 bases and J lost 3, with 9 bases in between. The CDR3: CASSLEDGYTEAFF. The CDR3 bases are TGCGCCAGCAGCTTGGAGGACGGGTACACTGAAGCTTTCTTT.

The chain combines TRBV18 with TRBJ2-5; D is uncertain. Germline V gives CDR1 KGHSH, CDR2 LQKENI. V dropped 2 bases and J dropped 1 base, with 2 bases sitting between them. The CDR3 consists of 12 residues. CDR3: CASSPVQETQYF. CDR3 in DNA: TGTGCCAGCTCACCAGTCCAAGAGACCCAGTACTTC. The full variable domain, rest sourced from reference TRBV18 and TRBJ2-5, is NAGVMQNPRHLVRRRGQEARLRCSPMKGHSHVYWYRQLPEEGLKFMVYLQKENIIDESGMPKERFSAEFPKEGPSILRIQQVVRGDSAAYFCASSPVQETQYFGPGTRLLVL.

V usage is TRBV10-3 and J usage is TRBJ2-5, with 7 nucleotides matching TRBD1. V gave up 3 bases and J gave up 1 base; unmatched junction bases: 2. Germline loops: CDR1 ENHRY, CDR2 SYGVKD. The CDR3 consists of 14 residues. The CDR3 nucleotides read TGTGCCATCAGTGAACAGGGGTCCCAAGAGACCCAGTACTTC. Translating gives CAISEQGSQETQYF.

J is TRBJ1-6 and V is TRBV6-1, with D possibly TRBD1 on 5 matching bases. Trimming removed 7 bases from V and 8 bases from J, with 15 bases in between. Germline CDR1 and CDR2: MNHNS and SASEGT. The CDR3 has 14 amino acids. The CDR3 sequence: CASISGRPDSPLHF. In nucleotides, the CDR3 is TGTGCCAGCATATCGGGACGGCCCGATTCACCCCTCCACTTT.

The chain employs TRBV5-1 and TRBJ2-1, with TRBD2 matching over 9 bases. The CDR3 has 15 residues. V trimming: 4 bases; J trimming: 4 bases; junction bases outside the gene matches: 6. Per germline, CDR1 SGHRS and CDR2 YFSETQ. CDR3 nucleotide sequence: TGCGCCAGCAGCCAACTAGCGGGTGTTTACAATGAGCAGTTCTTC. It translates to CASSQLAGVYNEQFF.

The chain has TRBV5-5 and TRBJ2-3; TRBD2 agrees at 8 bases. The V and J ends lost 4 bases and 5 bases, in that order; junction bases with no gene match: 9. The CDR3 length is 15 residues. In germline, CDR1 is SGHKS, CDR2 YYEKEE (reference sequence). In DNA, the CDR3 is TGTGCCAGCAGCGGGGGACTAGTAGTAAGAGATACGCAGTATTTT. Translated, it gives CASSGGLVVRDTQYF.

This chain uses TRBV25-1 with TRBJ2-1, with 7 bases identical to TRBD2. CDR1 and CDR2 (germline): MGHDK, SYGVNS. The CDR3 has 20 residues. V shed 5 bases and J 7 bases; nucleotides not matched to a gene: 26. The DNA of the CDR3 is TGTGCCAGCAGTAAGGCCCCTAAGGCGGGAGAATTAGTAGTGGGGAATGAGCAGTTCTTC. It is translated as CASSKAPKAGELVVGNEQFF.

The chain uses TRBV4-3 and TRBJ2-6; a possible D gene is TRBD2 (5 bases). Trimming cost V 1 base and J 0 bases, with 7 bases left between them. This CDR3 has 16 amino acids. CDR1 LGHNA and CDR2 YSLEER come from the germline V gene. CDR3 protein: CASSQGGLSGANVLTF. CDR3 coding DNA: TGCGCCAGCAGCCAAGGCGGGCTCTCTGGGGCCAACGTCCTGACTTTC.

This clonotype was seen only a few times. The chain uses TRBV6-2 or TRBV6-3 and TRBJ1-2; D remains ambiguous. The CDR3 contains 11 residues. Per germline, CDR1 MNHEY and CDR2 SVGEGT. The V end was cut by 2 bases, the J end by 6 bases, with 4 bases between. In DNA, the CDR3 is TGTGCCAGCAGTTACCCCGATGGCTACACCTTC. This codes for CASSYPDGYTF.

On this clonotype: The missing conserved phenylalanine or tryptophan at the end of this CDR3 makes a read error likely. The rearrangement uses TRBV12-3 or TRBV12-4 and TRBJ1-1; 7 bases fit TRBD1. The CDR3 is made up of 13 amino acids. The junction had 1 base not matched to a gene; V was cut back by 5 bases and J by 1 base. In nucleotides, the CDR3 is TGTGCCAGCAGTGGGGACAGGAACACTGAAGCTTTCTCT. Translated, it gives CASSGDRNTEAFS.

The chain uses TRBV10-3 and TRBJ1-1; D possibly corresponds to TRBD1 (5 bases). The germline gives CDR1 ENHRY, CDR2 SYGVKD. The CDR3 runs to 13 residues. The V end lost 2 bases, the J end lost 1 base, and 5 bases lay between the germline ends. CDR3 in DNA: TGTGCCATCAGTGAGGGGGGGAACACTGAAGCTTTCTTT. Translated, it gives CAISEGGNTEAFF.

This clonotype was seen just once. CDR3 sequence: CASSNLVAGGPSYEQYF. The CDR3 bases are TGTGCCAGCAGCAACCTCGTAGCGGGAGGTCCTTCCTACGAGCAGTACTTC. The genes are TRBV6-5 and TRBJ2-7; 10 bases align to TRBD2. The CDR3 loop spans 17 amino acids. Losses at the gene ends were 6 bases for V and 1 base for J; bases not matched to a gene: 12. In germline, CDR1 is MNHEY, CDR2 SVGAGI.

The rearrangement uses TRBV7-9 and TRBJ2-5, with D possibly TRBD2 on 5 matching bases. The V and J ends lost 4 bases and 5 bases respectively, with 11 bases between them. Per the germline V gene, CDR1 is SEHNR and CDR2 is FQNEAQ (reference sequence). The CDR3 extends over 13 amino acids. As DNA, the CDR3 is TGTGCCAGCAGCTCCCACGGGGTTGAGACCCAGTACTTC. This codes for CASSSHGVETQYF.

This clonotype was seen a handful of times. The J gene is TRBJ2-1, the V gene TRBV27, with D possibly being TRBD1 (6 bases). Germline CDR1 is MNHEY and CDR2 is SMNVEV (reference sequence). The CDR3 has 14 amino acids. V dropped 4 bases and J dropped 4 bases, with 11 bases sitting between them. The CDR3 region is CASSYDRLYNEQFF. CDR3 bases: TGTGCCAGCAGTTACGACAGGTTATACAATGAGCAGTTCTTC.

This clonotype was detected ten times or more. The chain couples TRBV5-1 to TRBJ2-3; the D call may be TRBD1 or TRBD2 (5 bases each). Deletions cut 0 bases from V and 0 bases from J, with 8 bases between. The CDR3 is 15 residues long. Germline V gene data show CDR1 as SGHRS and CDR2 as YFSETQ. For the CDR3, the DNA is TGCGCCAGCAGCTTGGAGGGGAGTAGCACAGATACGCAGTATTTT. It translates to CASSLEGSSTDTQYF.

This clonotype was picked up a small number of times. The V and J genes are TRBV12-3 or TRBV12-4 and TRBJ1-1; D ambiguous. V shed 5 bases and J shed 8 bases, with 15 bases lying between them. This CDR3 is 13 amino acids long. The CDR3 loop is CASSPYGRPEAFF. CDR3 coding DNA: TGTGCCAGCAGTCCCTACGGGAGACCCGAAGCTTTCTTT.

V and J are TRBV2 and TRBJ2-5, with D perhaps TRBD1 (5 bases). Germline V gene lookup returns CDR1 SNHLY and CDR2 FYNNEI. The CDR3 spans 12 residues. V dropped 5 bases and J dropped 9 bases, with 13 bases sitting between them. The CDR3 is CASSQGYSAQYF. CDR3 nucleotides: TGTGCCAGCAGTCAGGGCTATTCGGCCCAGTACTTC. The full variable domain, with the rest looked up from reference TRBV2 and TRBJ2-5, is EPEVTQTPSHQVTQMGQEVILRCVPISNHLYFYWYRQILGQKVEFLVSFYNNEISEKSEIFDDQFSVERPDGSNFTLKIRSTKLEDSAMYFCASSQGYSAQYFGPGTRLLVL.

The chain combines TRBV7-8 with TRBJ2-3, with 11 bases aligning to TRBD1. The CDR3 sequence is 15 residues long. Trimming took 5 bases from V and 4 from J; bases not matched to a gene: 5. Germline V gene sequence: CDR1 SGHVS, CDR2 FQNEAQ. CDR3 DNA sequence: TGTGCCAGCAGCACAAGGACAGGGGGCGCAGATACGCAGTATTTT. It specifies CASSTRTGGADTQYF.

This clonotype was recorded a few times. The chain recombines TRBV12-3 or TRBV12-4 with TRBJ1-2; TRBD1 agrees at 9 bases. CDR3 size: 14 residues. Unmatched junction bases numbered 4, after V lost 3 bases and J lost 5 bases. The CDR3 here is CASSFRDRVYGYTF. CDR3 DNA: TGTGCCAGCAGTTTCCGGGACAGGGTGTATGGCTACACCTTC.

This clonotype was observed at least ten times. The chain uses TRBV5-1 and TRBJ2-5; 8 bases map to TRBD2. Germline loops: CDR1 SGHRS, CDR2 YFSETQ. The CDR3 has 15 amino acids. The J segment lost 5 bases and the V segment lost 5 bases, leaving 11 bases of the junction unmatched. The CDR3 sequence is CASRGASGSVETQYF. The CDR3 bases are TGCGCCAGCAGGGGGGCGAGCGGGAGTGTGGAGACCCAGTACTTC.

The CDR3 DNA sequence: TGCGCCAGCAGCTTGGCGGCAGCCCAAGAGACCCAGTACTTC. It specifies CASSLAAAQETQYF. The chain combines TRBV5-1 with TRBJ2-5; no definite D call. V was pared by 0 bases and J by 1 base, with 7 bases between. CDR3 length: 14 residues. Germline V gene data show CDR1 as SGHRS and CDR2 as YFSETQ.

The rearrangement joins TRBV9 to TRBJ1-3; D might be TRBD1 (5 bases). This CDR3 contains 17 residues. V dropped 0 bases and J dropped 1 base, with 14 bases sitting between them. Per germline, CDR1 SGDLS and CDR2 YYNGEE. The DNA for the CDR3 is TGTGCCAGCAGCGTAGCCCTCGGGGGGATGTCTGGAAACACCATATATTTT. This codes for CASSVALGGMSGNTIYF.

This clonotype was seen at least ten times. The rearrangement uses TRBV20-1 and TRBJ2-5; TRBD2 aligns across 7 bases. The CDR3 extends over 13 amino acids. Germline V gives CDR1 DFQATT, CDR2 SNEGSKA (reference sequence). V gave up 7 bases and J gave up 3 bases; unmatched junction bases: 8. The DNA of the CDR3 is TGCAGTGGCGGCGGGGGAAGTGAAGAGACCCAGTACTTC. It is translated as CSGGGGSEETQYF.

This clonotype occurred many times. CDR3 sequence (DNA): TGTGCCAGCAGCCCGACTAGCAGGGAGACCCAGTACTTC. It is translated as CASSPTSRETQYF. J is TRBJ2-5 and V is TRBV4-2, with 7 bases that match TRBD2. The CDR3 covers 13 residues. Germline V gene data show CDR1 as LGHNA and CDR2 as YNFKEQ. The J segment lost 5 bases and the V segment lost 4 bases, leaving 4 bases of the junction unmatched.

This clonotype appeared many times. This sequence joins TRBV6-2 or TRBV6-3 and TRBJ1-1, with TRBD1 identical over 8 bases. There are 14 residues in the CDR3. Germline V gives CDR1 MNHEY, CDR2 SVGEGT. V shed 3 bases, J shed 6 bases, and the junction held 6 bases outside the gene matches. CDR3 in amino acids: CASSYQGARAEAFF. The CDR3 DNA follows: TGTGCCAGCAGTTATCAGGGGGCGCGGGCTGAAGCTTTCTTT.

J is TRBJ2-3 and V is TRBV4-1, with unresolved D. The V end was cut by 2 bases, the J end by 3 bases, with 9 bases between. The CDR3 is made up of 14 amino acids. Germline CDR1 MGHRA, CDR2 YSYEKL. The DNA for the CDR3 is TGCGCCAGCAGCCAAAGCATACTTACAGATACGCAGTATTTT. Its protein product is CASSQSILTDTQYF.

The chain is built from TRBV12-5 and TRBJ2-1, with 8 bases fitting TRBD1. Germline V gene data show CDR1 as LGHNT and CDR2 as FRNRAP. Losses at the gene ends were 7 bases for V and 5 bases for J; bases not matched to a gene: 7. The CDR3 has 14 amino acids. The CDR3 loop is CASARTGNNNEQFF. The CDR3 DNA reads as TGTGCTAGTGCTCGGACAGGGAACAACAATGAGCAGTTCTTC.

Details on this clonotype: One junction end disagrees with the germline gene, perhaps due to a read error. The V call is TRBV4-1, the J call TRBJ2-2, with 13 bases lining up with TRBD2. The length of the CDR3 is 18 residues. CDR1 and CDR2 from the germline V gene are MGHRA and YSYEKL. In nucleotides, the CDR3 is TGCGCCCGCAGCCGCTCGACTAGCGGGAGGAGGCTGGGCGGGGAGCTGTTTTTT. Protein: CARSRSTSGRRLGGELFF.